Presented here are 23 T cell receptor beta chains from one specimen sequenced in a study of T cell responses to AZD1222 COVID-19 vaccine. Profiled with immunoSEQ multiplex PCR; TCRdb holds only in-frame clones, not every one. The sample holds more than 95,000 clones, 75% to 90% seen once. The material was peripheral blood, obtained 28 days after the second AZD1222 dose. All receptors derive from an adult who received the AZD1222 COVID-19 vaccine.

The chain combines TRBV2 with TRBJ1-2; the D gene is possibly TRBD1 (6 bases). CDR1 is SNHLY, CDR2 FYNNEI, per germline. Trimming took off 6 bases at V and 4 bases at J, with 21 bases between the two ends. This CDR3 has 16 amino acids. CDR3 residues: CASRRGGTNPFYGYTF. Written as DNA, the CDR3 is TGTGCCAGCAGAAGAGGCGGGACAAACCCCTTCTATGGCTACACCTTC.

V is TRBV19 and J is TRBJ1-5, with no clear D. In germline, CDR1 is LNHDA, CDR2 SQIVND (reference sequence). The V gene lost 7 bases and the J gene lost 5 bases, with 15 bases spanning the gap. The CDR3 covers 14 residues. The CDR3 protein is CASTRSEGHQPQHF. CDR3 in DNA: TGTGCCAGTACCAGGAGCGAAGGGCATCAGCCCCAGCATTTT.

This clone was detected only once. V is TRBV2 and J is TRBJ1-5; D is uncertain. Germline loops: CDR1 SNHLY, CDR2 FYNNEI. The V end lost 4 bases, the J end lost 4 bases, and 14 bases lay between the germline ends. The CDR3 length is 15 residues. DNA of the CDR3: TGTGCCAGCAGTGCCCCGAGGACCTCTAATCAGCCCCAGCATTTT. Its translation: CASSAPRTSNQPQHF.

The V and J genes are TRBV3-1 (or the pseudogene TRBV3-2) and TRBJ1-1; D gene uncertain. Trimming cost V 5 bases and J 5 bases, with 15 bases left between them. The length of the CDR3 is 14 residues. Germline CDR1 LGHDT, CDR2 YNNKEL (reference sequence). CDR3 loop: CASSIGGGETEAFF. Here the CDR3 DNA reads TGTGCCAGCAGCATCGGAGGCGGAGAGACTGAAGCTTTCTTT.

The chain combines TRBV27 with TRBJ2-7; 15 nucleotides align to TRBD2. CDR1 is MNHEY, CDR2 SMNVEV, per germline (reference sequence). This CDR3 is built from 19 residues. V lost 6 bases, J lost 4 bases, and 16 bases stayed unmatched. The chain's CDR3 is CASRRRTSGGAGLGYEQYF. The CDR3 DNA follows: TGTGCCAGCAGACGAAGGACTAGCGGGGGGGCGGGCCTAGGGTACGAGCAGTACTTC.

About this clone: Other DNA variants within this sample encode the same CDR3. This chain joins TRBV18 and TRBJ2-7; the D is unclear. Trimming cost V 1 base and J 2 bases, with 9 bases left between them. CDR1 KGHSH and CDR2 LQKENI come from the germline V gene. This CDR3 has 14 residues. The CDR3 here is CASSPRQGTYEQYF. The CDR3 DNA follows: TGTGCCAGCTCACCACGCCAAGGCACCTACGAGCAGTACTTC. The full variable domain, with the rest looked up from reference TRBV18 and TRBJ2-7, is NAGVMQNPRHLVRRRGQEARLRCSPMKGHSHVYWYRQLPEEGLKFMVYLQKENIIDESGMPKERFSAEFPKEGPSILRIQQVVRGDSAAYFCASSPRQGTYEQYFGPGTRLTVT.

This sequence joins TRBV9 and TRBJ2-3; tentative D call: TRBD2 (6 bases). V was clipped by 7 bases and J by 4 bases, with 13 bases between them. Looked up from germline, CDR1 is SGDLS and CDR2 is YYNGEE. The CDR3 length is 13 residues. The CDR3 DNA reads as TGTGCCAGCGGGGGGATAGGTGCAGATACGCAGTATTTT. Protein: CASGGIGADTQYF.

This clone was picked up one time. The DNA for the CDR3 is TGTGCCAGCAGCGTAGTTCTCGCGGGGCCTTACAATGAGCAGTTCTTC. The encoded protein is CASSVVLAGPYNEQFF. This chain connects TRBV9 to TRBJ2-1; perhaps TRBD2 as D (6 bases). Trimming took 0 bases from V and 4 from J, leaving 14 bases between them. Per germline, CDR1 SGDLS and CDR2 YYNGEE. The CDR3 is 16 amino acids.

This clone was counted between two and nine times. The V call is TRBV12-5, the J call TRBJ1-1; 7 nucleotides align to TRBD1. V shed 3 bases and J 2 bases; nucleotides not matched to a gene: 18. Germline assignment: CDR1 LGHNT and CDR2 FRNRAP. CDR3 length equals 19 residues. The CDR3 DNA is TGTGCTAGTGGTTTTTACCTACAGGGGTTAAGTGTCTCCAACACTGAAGCTTTCTTT. The encoded protein is CASGFYLQGLSVSNTEAFF.

This rearrangement joins TRBV5-1 to TRBJ2-2; tentative D call: TRBD2 (6 bases). The CDR3 covers 15 residues. Germline-derived CDR1 and CDR2 are SGHRS and YFSETQ. Trimming removed 4 bases at V and 4 bases at J, with 14 bases between. CDR3 protein: CASSIGAGSTGELFF. The CDR3 DNA sequence: TGCGCCAGCAGCATCGGGGCGGGGAGCACCGGGGAGCTGTTTTTT.

This clone was seen once. The chain joins TRBV7-2 to TRBJ1-2; D is ambiguous. The CDR3 is made up of 13 amino acids. Between the trimmed V and J ends, which lost 1 base and 5 bases, there was a span of 8 bases. The germline V gene encodes CDR1 SGHTA and CDR2 FQGNSA. CDR3 sequence (DNA): TGTGCCAGCAGCTTAGTGGCGGATTATGGCTACACCTTC. Translated: CASSLVADYGYTF.

The V gene is TRBV30, the J gene TRBJ1-2; a weak D match, TRBD1 (5 bases). CDR1 and CDR2 from the germline V gene are GTSNPN and SVGIG (reference sequence). CDR3 size: 14 residues. V was cut by 0 bases and J by 2 bases, with 10 bases left in between. CDR3 sequence (DNA): TGTGCCTGGAGTGTGAGGGACGGGAACTATGGCTACACCTTC. Residues: CAWSVRDGNYGYTF.

The chain couples TRBV27 to TRBJ2-7; perhaps TRBD1 as D (6 bases). This CDR3 spans 13 amino acids. V was shortened by 6 bases and J by 2 bases, with 11 bases between the two germline ends. Germline values: CDR1 MNHEY, CDR2 SMNVEV (reference sequence). CDR3 in DNA: TGTGCCAGCAGATCGGCAGGGGCCTACGAGCAGTACTTC. It codes for CASRSAGAYEQYF.

This chain connects TRBV14 to TRBJ1-6; 8 nucleotides agree with TRBD1. Per germline, CDR1 SGHDN and CDR2 FVKESK. This CDR3 is 20 amino acids long. The J segment lost 2 bases and the V segment lost 0 bases, leaving 12 bases of the junction unmatched. DNA for the CDR3: TGTGCCAGCAGCCAAGATCTAAGGCAGGGGGCTGGGGCCTATAATTCACCCCTCCACTTT. Its protein is CASSQDLRQGAGAYNSPLHF.

The chain joins TRBV7-9 to TRBJ1-2; a possible D gene is TRBD1 (5 bases). Between the trimmed V and J ends, which lost 2 bases and 4 bases, there was a span of 11 bases. This CDR3 comprises 14 residues. Germline loops: CDR1 SEHNR, CDR2 FQNEAQ (reference sequence). The CDR3 is CASSLSRDGYGYTF. Written as DNA, the CDR3 is TGTGCCAGCAGCTTAAGTCGGGACGGCTATGGCTACACCTTC. Together with reference TRBV7-9 and TRBJ1-2, the CDR3 gives the full variable domain: DTGVSQNPRHKITKRGQNVTFRCDPISEHNRLYWYRQTLGQGPEFLTYFQNEAQLEKSRLLSDRFSAERPKGSFSTLEIQRTEQGDSAMYLCASSLSRDGYGYTFGSGTRLTVV.

The V gene is TRBV5-1, the J gene TRBJ2-3; TRBD1 matches 10 bases. CDR1 is SGHRS, CDR2 YFSETQ, per germline. J gave up 7 bases and V 5 bases, and 22 bases lay outside the gene matches. The CDR3 length is 19 residues. Written as DNA, the CDR3 is TGCGCCAGCAGACCTAAACCGGGACAGGGGACGGCGACGTGGAATACGCAGTATTTT. This gives the protein CASRPKPGQGTATWNTQYF.

The chain couples TRBV7-9 to TRBJ2-5; TRBD1 might be the D (6 bases). The CDR3 covers 14 residues. Trimming left V 1 base short and J 5 bases short, with 11 bases between. Germline CDR1 SEHNR, CDR2 FQNEAQ (reference sequence). CDR3 in amino acids: CASSLVGQGETQYF. The CDR3 DNA is TGTGCCAGCAGCTTAGTGGGGCAGGGGGAGACCCAGTACTTC.

The chain uses TRBV7-3 and TRBJ2-6, with 7 nucleotides matching TRBD2. V gave up 5 bases and J gave up 4 bases; unmatched junction bases: 5. CDR1 and CDR2 from the germline V gene are SGHTA and FQGTGA. The CDR3 covers 15 residues. DNA of the CDR3: TGTGCCAGCAGCCCACTGACTAGCGGGGCCAACGTCCTGACTTTC. Encoded protein: CASSPLTSGANVLTF.

V gene TRBV10-2 combines with J gene TRBJ2-5; 8 nucleotides match TRBD2. Germline assignment: CDR1 WSHSY and CDR2 SAAADI. The junction had 11 bases not matched to a gene; V was cut back by 3 bases and J by 5 bases. The CDR3 totals 16 residues. CDR3 coding DNA: TGCGCCAGCAGTGAACCTTACGGGGGGGCTCGGGAGACCCAGTACTTC. Encoded protein: CASSEPYGGARETQYF.

The V call is TRBV5-1, the J call TRBJ1-3; D uncertain. V dropped 0 bases and J dropped 1 base, with 5 bases sitting between them. The germline V gene encodes CDR1 SGHRS and CDR2 YFSETQ. The CDR3 is 14 amino acids. CDR3 nucleotide sequence: TGCGCCAGCAGCTTGGGGGGATCTGGAAACACCATATATTTT. This encodes CASSLGGSGNTIYF.

This chain joins TRBV24-1 and TRBJ2-5; D is possibly TRBD1 or TRBD2 (5 bases each). V lost 0 bases, J lost 5 bases, and 9 bases lay in between. Germline CDR1 KGHDR, CDR2 SFDVKD. The CDR3 spans 14 residues. CDR3 region: CATSDLAGAETQYF. The CDR3 nucleotides are TGTGCCACCAGTGATTTGGCCGGGGCGGAGACCCAGTACTTC.

This chain connects TRBV12-3 or TRBV12-4 to TRBJ1-1, with D perhaps matching TRBD1 (6 bases). CDR3 length: 13 amino acids. V was cut by 2 bases and J by 5 bases, with 9 bases left in between. The CDR3 coding sequence is TGTGCCAGCAGTTTACAGGGGAGGACTGAAGCTTTCTTT. It yields the protein CASSLQGRTEAFF.

The chain carries TRBV7-2 and TRBJ2-7; D unresolved. Germline CDR1 is SGHTA and CDR2 is FQGNSA. Trimming took 2 bases from V and 3 from J, leaving 8 bases between them. The CDR3 runs 13 residues. The DNA for the CDR3 is TGTGCCAGCAGCTTACCCCCAGACTACGAGCAGTACTTC. Translating gives CASSLPPDYEQYF.